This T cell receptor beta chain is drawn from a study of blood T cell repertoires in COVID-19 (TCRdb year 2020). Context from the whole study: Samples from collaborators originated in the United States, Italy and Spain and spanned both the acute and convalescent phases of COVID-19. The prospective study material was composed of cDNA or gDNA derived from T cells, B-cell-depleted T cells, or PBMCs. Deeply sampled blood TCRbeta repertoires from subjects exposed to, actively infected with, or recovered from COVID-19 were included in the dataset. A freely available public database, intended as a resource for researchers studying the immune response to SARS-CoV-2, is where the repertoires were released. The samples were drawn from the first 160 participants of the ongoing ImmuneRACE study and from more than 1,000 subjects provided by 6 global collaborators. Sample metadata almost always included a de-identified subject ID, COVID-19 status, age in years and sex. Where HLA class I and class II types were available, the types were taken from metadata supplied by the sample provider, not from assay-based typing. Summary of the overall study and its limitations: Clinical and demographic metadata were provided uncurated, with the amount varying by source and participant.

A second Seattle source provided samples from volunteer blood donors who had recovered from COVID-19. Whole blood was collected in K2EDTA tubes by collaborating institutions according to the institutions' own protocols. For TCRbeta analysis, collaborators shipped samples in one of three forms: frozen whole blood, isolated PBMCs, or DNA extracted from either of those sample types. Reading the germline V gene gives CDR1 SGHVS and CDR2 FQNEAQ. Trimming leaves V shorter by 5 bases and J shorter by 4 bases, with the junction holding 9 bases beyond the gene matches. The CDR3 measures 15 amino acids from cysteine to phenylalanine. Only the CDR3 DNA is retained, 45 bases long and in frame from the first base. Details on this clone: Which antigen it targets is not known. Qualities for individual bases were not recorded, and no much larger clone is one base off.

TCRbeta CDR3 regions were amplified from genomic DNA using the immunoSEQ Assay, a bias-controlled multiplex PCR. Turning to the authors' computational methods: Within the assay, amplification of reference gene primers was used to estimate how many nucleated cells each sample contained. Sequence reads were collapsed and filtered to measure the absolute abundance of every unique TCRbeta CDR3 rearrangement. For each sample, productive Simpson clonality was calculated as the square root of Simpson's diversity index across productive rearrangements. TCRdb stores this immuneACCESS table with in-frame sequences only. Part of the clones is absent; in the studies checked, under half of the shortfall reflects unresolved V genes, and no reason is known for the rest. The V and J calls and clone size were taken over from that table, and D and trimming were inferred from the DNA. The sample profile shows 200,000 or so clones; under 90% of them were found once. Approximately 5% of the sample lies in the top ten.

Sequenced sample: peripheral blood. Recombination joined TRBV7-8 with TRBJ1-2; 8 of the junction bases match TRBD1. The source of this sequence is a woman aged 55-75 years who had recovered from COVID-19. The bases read TGTGCCAGCAGCCGAGACAGGGGCGGACGCTATGGCTACACCTTC. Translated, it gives CASSRDRGGRYGYTF.